What follows is one TCR beta chain and its context. No antigen is known for it. Nothing much larger sits one base from this clone, and base qualities are not available. Other DNA sequences of this sample code for an identical CDR3. Using the deep immunoSEQ assay, multiplex PCR amplified TCR CDR3 regions from genomic DNA. For each cell subset, the extracted genomic DNA was distributed evenly across all wells of several immunoSEQ 96-well plates, and each plate served as one replicate. For sorted subsets, roughly 200 ng of genomic DNA, equivalent to 25,000 to 30,000 T cell genomes, went into each replicate PCR. The purified libraries were quantified using a Qubit 3.0 fluorometer, sized with a Bioanalyzer 2100, and then quantified again using the KAPA Library Quantification kit. A separate single-read 150-cycle Illumina NextSeq 550 flow cell was used to sequence each immunoSEQ 96-well plate. The study's own analysis went as follows. Because the immunoSEQ output held only junctional sequences and lacked quality scores, the filtering could not match the filtering applied to full-length reads. Sequences were annotated with PyIR, a Python wrapper for IgBLAST v1.9, and V/J genes and CDR3 were assigned using IMGT germline references. Reads with weak V/J assignments (E-value above 1e-6), missing CDR3, stop codons, out-of-frame junctions, or ambiguous translated residues were removed. V3J clonotypes were defined as sequences sharing an identical inferred V gene, J gene, and CDR3 amino acid sequence. To compute the percentage overlap between repertoires, the number of shared unique clonotypes was divided by the size of the smaller repertoire. Repertoire richness was assessed with RTK rarefaction, the Chao1 estimator, and Recon v2.1 estimates of unobserved clonotypes. Generation probabilities were computed with OLGA for all TCRbeta clonotypes obtained by the gDNA method from a few donors. Imported from immuneACCESS, the table was reduced by TCRdb to in-frame sequences with V and J called. These copies leave out some clones; in studies compared against another copy, an unresolved V gene accounts for under half, and the cause of the remainder is not known. V and J calls and clone size are as listed in that table; D and trimming were resolved from the DNA. Across this sample there are approximately 1.5 million clones, with approximately 98.5% seen only once. Approximately 0.4% of the sample is taken by the ten largest.

The sample comes from a study of shared clonotypes between healthy human individuals (dated by TCRdb to the early 2020s). Regarding the research as a whole: The cohort comprised a couple of women and a few men aged 18 to 49 years. Per donor, leukapheresis produced somewhere between about 0.94 and 8.9 billion PBMCs. To increase sequencing depth and limit assay-specific biases, different laboratories used diverse techniques to prepare libraries and sequence TCR repertoires. For each donor, three plates each were used for CD4 naive and CD4 memory, two plates were used for CD8 naive, and one plate was used for CD8 memory. The study deeply sequenced blood TCR repertoires of five healthy adults to estimate repertoire size and the extent of clonotype sharing between individuals.

Study-level results and caveats: Higher generation probabilities were observed for clonotypes shared by all four sorted-subset donors than for non-shared clonotypes. Sampling was restricted to blood, and TCR repertoires in tissues likely differ from the TCR repertoires found in blood. Rarefaction of sorted-subset datasets indicated incomplete sequencing despite the large sequencing depth. Larger estimated clonotype richness was generally found for naive subsets than for memory subsets. Pairwise subsampling indicated that sequencing depth was expected to affect the degree of clonotype sharing among donors. When four donors were compared, the shared fraction of clonotypes was 5% to 6.5% for naive CD4, 3.5% to 4% for naive CD8, 2.3% for memory CD4, and 0.4% for memory CD8. Because the study included a small number of donors, the genetic and exposure-history diversity represented was limited.

Donors were healthy HIV-negative adults with no recently reported acute infections or vaccinations. Every donor was a Caucasian adult residing in Nashville, Tennessee, USA. CD4+ T cells were enriched by magnetic negative selection, after which naive cells were positively selected on CD45RA and the negative fraction was taken as the memory subset. Blood was obtained by leukapheresis, after which PBMCs were separated by Ficoll-Histopaque density gradient centrifugation and cryopreserved in liquid nitrogen vapor phase. Analytical flow cytometry was used to check the purity and quantity of each magnetically sorted T cell population. Genomic DNA was isolated from each sorted fraction and quantified by UV absorbance on a Nanodrop 2000c. The CDR3 starts with the cysteine, ends with the phenylalanine, and has 13 residues. The only DNA kept is the CDR3, 39 bases in frame from the first base. As encoded in the germline V gene, CDR1 is SNHLY while CDR2 is FYNNEI. A distance of 8 bases separates the germline ends of V and J, which lose 6 bases and 3 bases respectively.

The sequenced material came from naive CD4+ T cells sorted from blood. The cell subset or site label, as the study defines it: CD45RA+ positively selected. The TCR was taken from a man aged 30 to 39 in good health. This chain is built from TRBV2 and TRBJ2-2, with TRBD2 tentatively as D gene (6 bases match). The sequenced DNA: TGTGCCAGCAGGCGGGAAGACACCGGGGAGCTGTTTTTT. The resulting protein is CASRREDTGELFF.